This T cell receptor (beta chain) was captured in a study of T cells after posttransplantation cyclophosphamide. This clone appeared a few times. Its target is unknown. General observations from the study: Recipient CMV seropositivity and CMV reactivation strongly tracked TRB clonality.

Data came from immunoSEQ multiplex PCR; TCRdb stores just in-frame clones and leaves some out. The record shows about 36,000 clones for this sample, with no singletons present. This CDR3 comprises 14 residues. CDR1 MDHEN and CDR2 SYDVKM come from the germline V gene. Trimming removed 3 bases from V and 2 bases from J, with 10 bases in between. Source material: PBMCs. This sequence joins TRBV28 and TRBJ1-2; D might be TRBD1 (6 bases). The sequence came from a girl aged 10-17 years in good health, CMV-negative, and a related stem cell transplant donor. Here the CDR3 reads CASSFGGTNYGYTF. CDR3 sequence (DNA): TGTGCCAGCAGTTTCGGGGGGACAAACTATGGCTACACCTTC.